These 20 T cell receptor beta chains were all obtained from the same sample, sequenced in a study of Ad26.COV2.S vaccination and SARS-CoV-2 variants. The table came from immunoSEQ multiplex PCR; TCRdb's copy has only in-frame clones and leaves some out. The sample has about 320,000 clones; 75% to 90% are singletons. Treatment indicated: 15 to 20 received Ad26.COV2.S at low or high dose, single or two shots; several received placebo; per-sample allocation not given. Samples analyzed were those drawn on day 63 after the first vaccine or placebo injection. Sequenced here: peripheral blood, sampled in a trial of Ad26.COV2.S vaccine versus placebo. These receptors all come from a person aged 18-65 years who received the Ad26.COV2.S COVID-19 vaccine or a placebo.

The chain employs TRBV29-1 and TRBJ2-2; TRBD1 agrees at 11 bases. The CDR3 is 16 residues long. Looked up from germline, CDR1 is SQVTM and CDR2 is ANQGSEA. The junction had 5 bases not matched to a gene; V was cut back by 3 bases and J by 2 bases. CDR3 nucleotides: TGCAGCGTTGACGAGGACAGGGGGCTTAACACCGGGGAGCTGTTTTTT. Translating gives CSVDEDRGLNTGELFF.

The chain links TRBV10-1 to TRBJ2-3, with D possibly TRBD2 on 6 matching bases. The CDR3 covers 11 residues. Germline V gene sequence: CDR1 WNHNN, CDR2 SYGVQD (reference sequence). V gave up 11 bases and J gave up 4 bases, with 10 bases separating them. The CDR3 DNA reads TGCGCCCGGGGGAACCCAGATACGCAGTATTTT. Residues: CARGNPDTQYF.

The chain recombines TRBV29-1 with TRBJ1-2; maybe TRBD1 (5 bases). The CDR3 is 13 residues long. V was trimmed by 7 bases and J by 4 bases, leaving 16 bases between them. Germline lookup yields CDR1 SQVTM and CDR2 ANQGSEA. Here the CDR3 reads CSAEGIGAYGYTF. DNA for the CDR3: TGCAGCGCCGAGGGAATAGGGGCCTATGGCTACACCTTC.

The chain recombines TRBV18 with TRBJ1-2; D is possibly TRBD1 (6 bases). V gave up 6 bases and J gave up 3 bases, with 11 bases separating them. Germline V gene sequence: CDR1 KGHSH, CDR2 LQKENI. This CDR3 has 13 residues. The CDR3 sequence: CASSGGGDYGYTF. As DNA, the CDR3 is TGTGCCAGCTCCGGAGGGGGGGACTATGGCTACACCTTC. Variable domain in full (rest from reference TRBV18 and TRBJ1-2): NAGVMQNPRHLVRRRGQEARLRCSPMKGHSHVYWYRQLPEEGLKFMVYLQKENIIDESGMPKERFSAEFPKEGPSILRIQQVVRGDSAAYFCASSGGGDYGYTFGSGTRLTVV.

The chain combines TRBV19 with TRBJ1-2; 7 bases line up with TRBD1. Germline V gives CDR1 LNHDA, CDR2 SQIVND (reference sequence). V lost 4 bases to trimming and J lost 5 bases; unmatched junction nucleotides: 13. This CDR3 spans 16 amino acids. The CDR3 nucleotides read TGTGCCAGTAGTAAGGGGCCCCAAGGGGGCGGTTATGGCTACACCTTC. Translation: CASSKGPQGGGYGYTF.

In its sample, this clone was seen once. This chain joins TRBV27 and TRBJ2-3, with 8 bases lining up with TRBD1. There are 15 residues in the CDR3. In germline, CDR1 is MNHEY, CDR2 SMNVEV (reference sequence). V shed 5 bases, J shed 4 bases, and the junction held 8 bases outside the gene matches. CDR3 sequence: CASSEDRVGADTQYF. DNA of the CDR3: TGTGCCAGCAGTGAGGACAGGGTGGGGGCAGATACGCAGTATTTT.

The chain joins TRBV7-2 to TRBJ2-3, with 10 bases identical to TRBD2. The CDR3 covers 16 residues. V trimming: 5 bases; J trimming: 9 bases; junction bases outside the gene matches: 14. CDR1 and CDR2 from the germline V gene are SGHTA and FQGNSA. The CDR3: CASSRGTSDGEATQYF. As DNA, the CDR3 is TGTGCCAGCAGCCGTGGGACTAGCGATGGGGAGGCCACGCAGTATTTT.

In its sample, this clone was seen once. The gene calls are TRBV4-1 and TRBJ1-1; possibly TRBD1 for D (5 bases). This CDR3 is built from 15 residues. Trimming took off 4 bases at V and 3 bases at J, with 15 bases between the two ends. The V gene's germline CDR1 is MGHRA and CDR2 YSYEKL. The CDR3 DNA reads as TGCGCCAGCAGCCCCTGGGGGGAAGGGTACACTGAAGCTTTCTTT. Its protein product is CASSPWGEGYTEAFF.

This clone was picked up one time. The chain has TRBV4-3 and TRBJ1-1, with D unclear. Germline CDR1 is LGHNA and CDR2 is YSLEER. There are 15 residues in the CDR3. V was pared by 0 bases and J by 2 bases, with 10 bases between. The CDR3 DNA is TGCGCCAGCAGCCAAGAATTCGAACTAAACACTGAAGCTTTCTTT. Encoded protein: CASSQEFELNTEAFF.

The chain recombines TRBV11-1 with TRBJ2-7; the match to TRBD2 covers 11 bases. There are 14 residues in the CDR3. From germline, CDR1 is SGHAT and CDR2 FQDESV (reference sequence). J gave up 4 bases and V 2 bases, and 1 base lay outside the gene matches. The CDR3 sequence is CASSLLAGGYEQYV. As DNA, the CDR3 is TGTGCCAGCAGCTTACTAGCGGGAGGTTACGAGCAGTACGTC.

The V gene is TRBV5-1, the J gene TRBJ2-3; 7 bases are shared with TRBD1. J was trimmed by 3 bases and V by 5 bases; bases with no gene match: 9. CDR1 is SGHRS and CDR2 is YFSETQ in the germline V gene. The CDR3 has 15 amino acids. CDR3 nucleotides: TGCGCCAGCAGTTTACAGGGGAAGAGGACAGATACGCAGTATTTT. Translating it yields CASSLQGKRTDTQYF.

The CDR3 bases are TGTGCCAGCAGTTACAGGCTGACCGGGGAGCTGTTTTTT. Translating it yields CASSYRLTGELFF. V gene TRBV12-3 or TRBV12-4 combines with J gene TRBJ2-2; TRBD1 might be the D (5 bases). This CDR3 spans 13 amino acids. V dropped 4 bases and J dropped 5 bases, with 8 bases sitting between them.

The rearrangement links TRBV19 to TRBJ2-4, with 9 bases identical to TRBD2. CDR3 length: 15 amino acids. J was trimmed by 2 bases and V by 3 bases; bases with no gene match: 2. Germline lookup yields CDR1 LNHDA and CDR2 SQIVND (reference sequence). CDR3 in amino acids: CASSIPSGTKNIQYF. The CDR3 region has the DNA TGTGCCAGTAGTATCCCTAGCGGGACCAAAAACATTCAGTACTTC.

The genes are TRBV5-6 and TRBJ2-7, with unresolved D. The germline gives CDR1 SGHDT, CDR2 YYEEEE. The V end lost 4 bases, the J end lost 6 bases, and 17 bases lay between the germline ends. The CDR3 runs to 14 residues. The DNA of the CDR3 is TGTGCCAGCAGCGCTCGTTCCGGAGTGGGCGAGCAGTACTTC. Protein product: CASSARSGVGEQYF.

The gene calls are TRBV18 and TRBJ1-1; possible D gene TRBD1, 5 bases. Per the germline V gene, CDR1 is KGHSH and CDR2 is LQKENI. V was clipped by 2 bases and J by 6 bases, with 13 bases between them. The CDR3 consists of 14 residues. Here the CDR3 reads CASSPGGGGPEAFF. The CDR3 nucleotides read TGTGCCAGCTCACCAGGAGGCGGGGGTCCTGAAGCTTTCTTT.

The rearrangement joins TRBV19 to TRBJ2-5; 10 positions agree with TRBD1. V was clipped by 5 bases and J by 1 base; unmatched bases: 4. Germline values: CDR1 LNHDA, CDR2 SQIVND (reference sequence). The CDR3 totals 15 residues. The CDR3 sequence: CASSWDRGGQETQYF. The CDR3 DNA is TGTGCCAGTAGTTGGGACAGGGGTGGCCAAGAGACCCAGTACTTC.

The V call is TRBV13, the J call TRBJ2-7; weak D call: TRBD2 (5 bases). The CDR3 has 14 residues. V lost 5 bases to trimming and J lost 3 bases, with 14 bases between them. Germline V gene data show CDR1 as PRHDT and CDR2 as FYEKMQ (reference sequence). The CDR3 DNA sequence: TGTGCCAGCAGCGCCGAAGTTGGAGGCTACGAGCAGTACGTC. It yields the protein CASSAEVGGYEQYV.

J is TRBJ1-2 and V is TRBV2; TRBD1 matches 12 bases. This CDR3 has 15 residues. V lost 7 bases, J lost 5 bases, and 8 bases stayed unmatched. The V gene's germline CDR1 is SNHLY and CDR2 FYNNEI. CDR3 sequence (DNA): TGTGCCAGCACCGCCGGGACAGGGGGCTATTATGGCTACACCTTC. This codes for CASTAGTGGYYGYTF.

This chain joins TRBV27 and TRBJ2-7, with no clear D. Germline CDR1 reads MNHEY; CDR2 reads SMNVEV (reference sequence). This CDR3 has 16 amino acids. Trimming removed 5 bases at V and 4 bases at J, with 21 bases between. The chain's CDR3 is CASSLMADSPQYEQYV. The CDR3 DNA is TGTGCCAGCAGTCTAATGGCCGACTCTCCCCAATACGAGCAGTACGTC.

The CDR3 loop is CASSPLSGSGRDQGDTQYF. The CDR3 nucleotides read TGTGCCAGCAGTCCGCTCTCCGGCAGCGGGAGGGATCAGGGAGATACGCAGTATTTT. The chain links TRBV28 to TRBJ2-3; 10 bases map to TRBD2. The V and J ends lost 5 bases and 5 bases, in that order; junction bases with no gene match: 19. Per the germline V gene, CDR1 is MDHEN and CDR2 is SYDVKM. The length of the CDR3 is 19 residues.